One sample yielded the 15 T cell receptor beta chains listed below, sequenced in a study of blood T cell repertoires in COVID-19. TCRdb's copy holds only in-frame clones and misses some; the assay was immunoSEQ multiplex PCR. The repertoire consists of about 100,000 clones, with about 90% occurring once and the leading ten covering 4.5% to 6.5%. Sequencing was performed on peripheral blood. The source is a human donor in a cohort sampled during active COVID-19.

V is TRBV5-4 and J is TRBJ2-5; no reliable D call. The V end was cut by 0 bases, the J end by 1 base, with 10 bases between. The germline gives CDR1 SGHNT, CDR2 YYREEE (reference sequence). The CDR3 contains 15 residues. The CDR3 region has the DNA TGTGCCAGCAGCTTGGCTGGGCCGACCCAAGAGACCCAGTACTTC. Translated, it gives CASSLAGPTQETQYF.

CDR3 bases: TGTGCCAGCAGCCAAGATGGGACTAGCGGGAGGGCAGAGACCCAGTACTTC. As protein: CASSQDGTSGRAETQYF. The V call is TRBV4-2, the J call TRBJ2-5, with 16 bases matching TRBD2. Germline assignment: CDR1 LGHNA and CDR2 YNFKEQ. The CDR3 covers 17 residues. V was pared by 0 bases and J by 4 bases, with 2 bases of the junction left unmatched.

This chain uses TRBV19 with TRBJ1-2, with D possibly TRBD1 on 5 matching bases. From germline, CDR1 is LNHDA and CDR2 SQIVND (reference sequence). Trimming shortened V by 3 bases and J by 8 bases, and 13 bases separated the two germline ends. The CDR3 is 13 residues long. The CDR3 region has the DNA TGTGCCAGTAGTATTAAGGGGATGGGAGGCTACACCTTC. Protein product: CASSIKGMGGYTF.

The genes are TRBV29-1 and TRBJ2-2; the match to TRBD2 covers 8 bases. Germline-derived CDR1 and CDR2 are SQVTM and ANQGSEA. V dropped 6 bases and J dropped 7; count of bases not matched to a gene: 7. The length of the CDR3 is 13 residues. In DNA, the CDR3 is TGCAGCGTGGGACCCGGGGGGGTCGGGGAGCTGTTTTTT. It codes for CSVGPGGVGELFF.

The V and J genes are TRBV5-4 and TRBJ2-7; 10 bases are shared with TRBD1. Germline V gives CDR1 SGHNT, CDR2 YYREEE (reference sequence). The CDR3 totals 14 residues. V was pared by 4 bases and J by 5 bases, with 6 bases of the junction left unmatched. The CDR3 DNA follows: TGTGCCAGCAGCCCCGTGACAGGGGGCCACGAGCAGTACTTC. Protein sequence: CASSPVTGGHEQYF.

The chain recombines TRBV4-2 with TRBJ1-2; D ambiguous. CDR1 is LGHNA, CDR2 YNFKEQ, per germline. The CDR3 loop spans 14 amino acids. Trimming shortened V by 0 bases and J by 4 bases, and 9 bases separated the two germline ends. The CDR3 region is CASSQDDTGYGYTF. In DNA, the CDR3 is TGTGCCAGCAGCCAAGATGACACTGGCTATGGCTACACCTTC.

The chain has TRBV7-9 and TRBJ1-5, with D possibly being TRBD1 (6 bases). V was trimmed by 5 bases and J by 11 bases, leaving 13 bases between them. In germline, CDR1 is SEHNR, CDR2 FQNEAQ (reference sequence). This CDR3 has 12 residues. The CDR3, as DNA: TGTGCCAGCAGCCAACAGGGTCGGGCCCAGCATTTT. Translated: CASSQQGRAQHF.

This chain links TRBV27 with TRBJ2-1; possible D gene TRBD2, 5 bases. Germline-derived CDR1 and CDR2 are MNHEY and SMNVEV (reference sequence). The CDR3 length is 14 residues. The V and J ends lost 6 bases and 7 bases respectively, with 16 bases between them. This CDR3 is CASRGSAEGNEQFF. CDR3 coding DNA: TGTGCCAGCAGAGGGTCGGCCGAGGGTAATGAGCAGTTCTTC.

V and J are TRBV24-1 and TRBJ2-2; TRBD1 agrees at 12 bases. V lost 3 bases and J lost 5; bases outside the gene matches: 3. This CDR3 region has 16 residues. Germline CDR1 and CDR2: KGHDR and SFDVKD. The CDR3 DNA follows: TGTGCCACCAGTGATCCGGGACAGGGGGCTACCGGGGAGCTGTTTTTT. It yields the protein CATSDPGQGATGELFF.

This clone was counted a single time. V and J are TRBV29-1 and TRBJ2-1, with 8 bases aligning to TRBD1. After removal of 6 bases from V and 7 bases from J, the junction contained 5 bases not matched to a gene. Germline CDR1 and CDR2: SQVTM and ANQGSEA. CDR3 length: 12 residues. This CDR3 is CSVKDRVNEQFF. In DNA form, the CDR3 reads TGCAGCGTAAAGGACAGGGTGAATGAGCAGTTCTTC.

J is TRBJ2-7 and V is TRBV12-3 or TRBV12-4; D perhaps matches TRBD1 (5 bases). V was shortened by 4 bases and J by 1 base, with 8 bases between the two germline ends. This CDR3 is built from 13 residues. The CDR3 reads CASSSTESYEQYF. CDR3 coding DNA: TGTGCCAGCAGTTCGACAGAATCCTACGAGCAGTACTTC.

CDR3 sequence: CASSGRFTDTQYF. DNA of the CDR3: TGTGCCAGCAGCGGGAGATTCACAGATACGCAGTATTTT. This chain connects TRBV7-2 to TRBJ2-3, with D maybe TRBD2 (5 bases). This CDR3 region has 13 residues. Germline V gene sequence: CDR1 SGHTA, CDR2 FQGNSA. Trimming took off 5 bases at V and 2 bases at J, with 8 bases between the two ends.

This chain joins TRBV7-8 and TRBJ2-5, with a tentative D call TRBD1 (8 bases). The V and J ends lost 5 bases and 2 bases respectively, with 27 bases between them. CDR3 length: 19 amino acids. Germline V gene sequence: CDR1 SGHVS, CDR2 FQNEAQ. The CDR3 region is CASSGQGASGASIQETQYF. The DNA for the CDR3 is TGTGCCAGCAGCGGCCAGGGGGCTAGCGGAGCCTCCATTCAAGAGACCCAGTACTTC.

This clone was counted only a few times. The chain uses TRBV28 and TRBJ2-1; 9 bases line up with TRBD2. CDR1 is MDHEN, CDR2 SYDVKM, per germline. This CDR3 contains 15 residues. V dropped 6 bases and J dropped 5; count of bases not matched to a gene: 8. CDR3 sequence: CASSLSGSSDNEQFF. CDR3 DNA: TGTGCCAGCAGCCTTAGCGGGAGCAGCGACAATGAGCAGTTCTTC.

This clone was counted a single time. The J gene is TRBJ1-2, the V gene TRBV5-6; TRBD1 might be the D (5 bases). The V and J ends lost 6 bases and 4 bases respectively, with 13 bases between them. CDR1 and CDR2 from the germline V gene are SGHDT and YYEEEE. The CDR3 covers 13 residues. CDR3 sequence: CASTTRGSYGYTF. The CDR3, as DNA: TGTGCCAGCACCACCCGGGGGTCCTATGGCTACACCTTC.